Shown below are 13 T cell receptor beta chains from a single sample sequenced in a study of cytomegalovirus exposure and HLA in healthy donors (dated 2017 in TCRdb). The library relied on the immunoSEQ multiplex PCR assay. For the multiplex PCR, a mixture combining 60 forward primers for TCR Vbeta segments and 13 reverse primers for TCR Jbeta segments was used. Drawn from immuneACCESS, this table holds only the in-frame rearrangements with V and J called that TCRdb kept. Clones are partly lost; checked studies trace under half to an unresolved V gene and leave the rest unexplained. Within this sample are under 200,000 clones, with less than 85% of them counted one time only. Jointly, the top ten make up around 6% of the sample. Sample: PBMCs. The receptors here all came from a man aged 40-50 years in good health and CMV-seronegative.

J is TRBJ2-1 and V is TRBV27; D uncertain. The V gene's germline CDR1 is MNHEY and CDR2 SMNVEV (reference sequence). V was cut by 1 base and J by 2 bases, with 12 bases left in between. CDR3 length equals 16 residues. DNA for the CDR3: TGTGCCAGCAGTTTATTGGTAGGAGTAGCCTACAATGAGCAGTTCTTC. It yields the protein CASSLLVGVAYNEQFF.

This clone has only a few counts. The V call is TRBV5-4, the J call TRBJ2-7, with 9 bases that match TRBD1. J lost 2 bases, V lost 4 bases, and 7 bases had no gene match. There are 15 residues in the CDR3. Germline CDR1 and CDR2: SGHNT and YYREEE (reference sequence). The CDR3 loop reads CASSPDRGVTYEQYF. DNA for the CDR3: TGTGCCAGCAGCCCTGACAGGGGGGTGACCTACGAGCAGTACTTC.

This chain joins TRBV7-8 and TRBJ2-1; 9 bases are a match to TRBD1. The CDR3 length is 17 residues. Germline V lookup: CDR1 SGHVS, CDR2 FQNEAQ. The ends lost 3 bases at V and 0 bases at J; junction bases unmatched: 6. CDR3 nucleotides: TGTGCCAGCAGCTTCGACCCGGGACAGGGCTCCTACAATGAGCAGTTCTTC. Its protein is CASSFDPGQGSYNEQFF.

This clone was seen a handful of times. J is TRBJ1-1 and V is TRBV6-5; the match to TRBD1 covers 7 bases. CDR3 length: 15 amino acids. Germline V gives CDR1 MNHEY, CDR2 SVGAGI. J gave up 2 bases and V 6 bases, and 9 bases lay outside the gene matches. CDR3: CASRQGGRLNTEAFF. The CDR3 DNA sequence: TGTGCCAGCAGGCAGGGGGGCAGGTTAAACACTGAAGCTTTCTTT.

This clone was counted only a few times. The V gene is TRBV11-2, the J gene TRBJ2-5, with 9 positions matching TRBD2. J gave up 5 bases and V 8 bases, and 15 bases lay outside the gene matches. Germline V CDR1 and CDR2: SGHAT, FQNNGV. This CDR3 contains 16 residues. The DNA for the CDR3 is TGTGCCAGCGGGAACCGACGGGGCGGGAGGGGGGAGACCCAGTACTTC. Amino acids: CASGNRRGGRGETQYF. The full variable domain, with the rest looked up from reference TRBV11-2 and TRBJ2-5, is EAGVAQSPRYKIIEKRQSVAFWCNPISGHATLYWYQQILGQGPKLLIQFQNNGVVDDSQLPKDRFSAERLKGVDSTLKIQPAKLEDSAVYLCASGNRRGGRGETQYFGPGTRLLVL.

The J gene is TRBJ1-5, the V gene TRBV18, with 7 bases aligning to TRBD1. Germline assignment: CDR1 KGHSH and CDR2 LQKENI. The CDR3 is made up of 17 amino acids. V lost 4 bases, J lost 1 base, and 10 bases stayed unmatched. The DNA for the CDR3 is TGTGCCAGCTCACTTTCCGGTGGGACAGCAAGCAATCAGCCCCAGCATTTT. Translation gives CASSLSGGTASNQPQHF.

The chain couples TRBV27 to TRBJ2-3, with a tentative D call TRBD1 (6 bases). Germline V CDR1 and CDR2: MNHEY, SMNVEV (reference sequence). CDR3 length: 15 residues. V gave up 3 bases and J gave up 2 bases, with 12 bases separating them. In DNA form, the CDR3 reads TGTGCCAGCAGTTTTTTTGGGACACCCACAGATACGCAGTATTTT. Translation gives CASSFFGTPTDTQYF.

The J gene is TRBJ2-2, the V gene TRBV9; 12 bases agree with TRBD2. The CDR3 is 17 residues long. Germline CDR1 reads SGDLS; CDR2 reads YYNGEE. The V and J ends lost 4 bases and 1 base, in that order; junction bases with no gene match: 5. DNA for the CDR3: TGTGCCAGCAGCACGAGACTAGCGGGAGTGAACACCGGGGAGCTGTTTTTT. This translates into CASSTRLAGVNTGELFF.

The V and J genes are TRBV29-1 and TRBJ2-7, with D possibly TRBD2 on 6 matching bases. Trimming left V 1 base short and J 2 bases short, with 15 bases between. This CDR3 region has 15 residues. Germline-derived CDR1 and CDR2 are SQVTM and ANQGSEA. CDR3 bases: TGCAGCGTTGAAGGGGCGGGGATCGGTCCCTACGAGCAGTACTTC. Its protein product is CSVEGAGIGPYEQYF.

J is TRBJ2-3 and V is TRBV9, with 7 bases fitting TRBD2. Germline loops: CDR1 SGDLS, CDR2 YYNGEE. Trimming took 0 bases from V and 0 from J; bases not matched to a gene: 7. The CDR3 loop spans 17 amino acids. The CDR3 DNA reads TGTGCCAGCAGCGTAGGGTCGGGGGGTCTAAGCACAGATACGCAGTATTTT. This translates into CASSVGSGGLSTDTQYF.

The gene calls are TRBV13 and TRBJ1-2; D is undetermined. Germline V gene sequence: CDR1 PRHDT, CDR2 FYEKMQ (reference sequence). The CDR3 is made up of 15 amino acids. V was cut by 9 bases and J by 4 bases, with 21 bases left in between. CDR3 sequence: CASRSSRQEVYGYTF. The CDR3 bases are TGTGCCAGTAGGTCTTCCCGGCAGGAGGTCTATGGCTACACCTTC.

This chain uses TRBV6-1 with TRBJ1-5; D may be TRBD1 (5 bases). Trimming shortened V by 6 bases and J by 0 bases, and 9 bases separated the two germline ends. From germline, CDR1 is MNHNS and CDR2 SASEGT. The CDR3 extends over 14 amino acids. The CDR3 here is CASSMTVSNQPQHF. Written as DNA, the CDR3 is TGTGCCAGCAGCATGACAGTTAGCAATCAGCCCCAGCATTTT.

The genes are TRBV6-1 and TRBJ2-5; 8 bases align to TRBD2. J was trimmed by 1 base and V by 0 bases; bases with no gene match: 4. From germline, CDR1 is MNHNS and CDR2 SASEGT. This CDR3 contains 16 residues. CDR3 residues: CASSEAAGTSQETQYF. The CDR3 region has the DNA TGTGCCAGCAGTGAAGCCGCCGGGACTAGCCAAGAGACCCAGTACTTC.